The 3 T cell receptor beta chains reported below all come from one sample, sequenced in a study of OX40 agonist ivuxolimab in advanced cancers. Method: immunoSEQ multiplex PCR; TCRdb's copy keeps in-frame clones and lacks some. The sample carries some 90,000 clones, about 90% recorded once. The material sequenced was CD4+ or CD8+ T cells sorted from blood, taken in a trial of the OX40 agonist ivuxolimab. These receptors all stem from an adult with an advanced solid tumor such as melanoma, head and neck, liver or kidney cancer.

The chain uses TRBV28 and TRBJ1-5, with 7 bases matching TRBD1. CDR3 length equals 13 residues. After removal of 8 bases from V and 6 bases from J, the junction contained 7 bases not matched to a gene. The germline gives CDR1 MDHEN, CDR2 SYDVKM. The CDR3 loop is CASSGGSRQPQHF. DNA of the CDR3: TGTGCCAGCTCAGGGGGTAGTCGTCAGCCCCAGCATTTT.

V usage is TRBV6-5 and J usage is TRBJ2-7; TRBD1 agrees at 8 bases. The CDR3 sequence is 14 residues long. Germline lookup yields CDR1 MNHEY and CDR2 SVGAGI. J lost 9 bases, V lost 4 bases, and 11 bases had no gene match. CDR3 in DNA: TGTGCCAGCAGTTCCAGGGGGCGAGAAAGAGGGCAGTACTTC. It is translated as CASSSRGRERGQYF.

The V gene is TRBV29-1, the J gene TRBJ2-1; D not resolved. V was clipped by 0 bases and J by 3 bases, with 6 bases between them. The germline gives CDR1 SQVTM, CDR2 ANQGSEA. This CDR3 is 13 amino acids long. The CDR3 loop is CSVEDPLYNEQFF. The CDR3 bases are TGCAGCGTTGAAGACCCCCTCTACAATGAGCAGTTCTTC.